This entry concerns a single T cell receptor (beta chain). The data derive from a study of shared T cell receptors in the human thymus. Data came from immunoSEQ multiplex PCR; TCRdb stores just in-frame clones and leaves some out. The table lists hundreds of thousands of clones, 80% to 90% of them singletons. Germline V lookup: CDR1 MDHEN, CDR2 SYDVKM. This CDR3 is built from 17 residues. V dropped 5 bases and J dropped 0; count of bases not matched to a gene: 6. The sample was also linked to a second study, of human thymus T cells. That source adds: Thymic and blood repertoires appeared to show biased V and J gene usage.

The material sequenced was thymocytes. The J gene is TRBJ2-6, the V gene TRBV28, with 8 nucleotides matching TRBD1. The receptor comes from a boy in the first two years of life with a congenital heart defect. The CDR3 coding sequence is TGTGCCAGCAGTACCCGGGACAGGCTCTCTGGGGCCAACGTCCTGACTTTC. As protein: CASSTRDRLSGANVLTF.